This T cell receptor beta chain is drawn from a study of Graves' ophthalmopathy and Graves' hyperthyroidism. The authors diagnosed from clinical symptoms, serum thyroxine, TRAb, thyroid ultrasound and orbital computed tomography. The PBMCs used were ones drawn from about 9.2 ml of fresh peripheral blood. General observations from the study: Blood also harbored most expanded thyroid clonotypes above 0.001 frequency.

From RNA, the CDR3 regions of TCR beta chains were amplified and sequenced. Second-round multiplex PCR came after first-round RT-PCR with HTBI primers. TCRdb passed the multiplex PCR reads through MiXCR, listing each CDR3 protein once. The sample contains some 150,000 distinct CDR3 sequences, approximately 40% of which appear only once. Trimming removed 5 bases from V and 6 bases from J; junction bases left unmatched: 11. CDR1 and CDR2 (germline): MRHNA, SNTAGT. The CDR3 is 18 residues long. In its sample, this clonotype was seen many times. Antigen: not known. This receptor was obtained from a man aged 25 to 40 with Graves' ophthalmopathy. The gene calls are TRBV6-4 and TRBJ2-2; 14 nucleotides line up with TRBD2. The specimen sequenced was peripheral blood. The CDR3 is CASSTTRLAGGKPGELFF. Written as DNA, the CDR3 is TGTGCCAGCAGTACGACGCGACTAGCGGGAGGGAAACCCGGGGAGCTGTTTTTT.